The 25 T cell receptor beta chains below were found in one sample sequenced in a study of control samples from healthy donors and cancer patients. Generated by immunoSEQ multiplex PCR, the TCRdb table keeps only in-frame clones and is missing some. This table holds approximately 120,000 clones, roughly 87% found once. The sample consisted of blood. These receptors came from a man aged 18 to 29 in good health.

This chain connects TRBV30 to TRBJ1-6; 11 nucleotides align to TRBD1. Unmatched junction bases numbered 2, after V lost 1 base and J lost 9 bases. Germline values: CDR1 GTSNPN, CDR2 SVGIG (reference sequence). CDR3 length: 14 residues. The CDR3 loop is CAWSGGQGGSPLHF. As DNA, the CDR3 is TGTGCCTGGAGTGGGGGACAGGGGGGTTCACCCCTCCACTTT.

The V gene is TRBV6-6, the J gene TRBJ1-2; D might be TRBD1 (6 bases). V lost 6 bases and J lost 6, with 17 bases in between. Per germline, CDR1 MNHNY and CDR2 SVGAGI (reference sequence). The CDR3 is 14 residues long. The CDR3 reads CASSHREGLDGYTF. For the CDR3, the DNA is TGTGCCAGCAGCCACAGGGAAGGCCTCGATGGCTACACCTTC.

At least ten counts were recorded for this clone. This rearrangement joins TRBV6-5 to TRBJ1-2, with TRBD1 matching over 7 bases. Trimming at V came to 11 bases and at J to 4 bases, leaving 16 bases not matched to a gene. Looked up from germline, CDR1 is MNHEY and CDR2 is SVGAGI. The CDR3 covers 15 residues. The CDR3, as DNA: TGTGCCGGAGGGCAGGGGGGAAGGGGAGTCTATGGCTACACCTTC. Its translation: CAGGQGGRGVYGYTF.

This chain uses TRBV5-4 with TRBJ2-7, with D possibly TRBD2 on 5 matching bases. The CDR3 spans 20 residues. Germline V gene lookup returns CDR1 SGHNT and CDR2 YYREEE (reference sequence). V gave up 4 bases and J gave up 0 bases, with 29 bases separating them. The CDR3, as DNA: TGTGCCAGCAGCGCGTTTCAACTAGGTGGGTGGTTAACGAGCTCCTACGAGCAGTACTTC. Protein product: CASSAFQLGGWLTSSYEQYF.

The V and J genes are TRBV7-6 and TRBJ2-7; D is unresolved. The CDR3 has 15 residues. Germline V gene sequence: CDR1 SGHVS, CDR2 FNYEAQ. Trimming shortened V by 1 base and J by 3 bases, and 13 bases separated the two germline ends. The CDR3 region has the DNA TGTGCCAGCAGCTTAGGGACGGTCGACGGCTACGAGCAGTACTTC. Protein: CASSLGTVDGYEQYF. The whole variable domain, filled in from reference TRBV7-6 and TRBJ2-7, reads GAGVSQSPRYKVTKRGQDVALRCDPISGHVSLYWYRQALGQGPEFLTYFNYEAQQDKSGLPNDRFSAERPEGSISTLTIQRTEQRDSAMYRCASSLGTVDGYEQYFGPGTRLTVT.

The rearrangement joins TRBV25-1 to TRBJ2-7, with D perhaps given as TRBD1 or TRBD2 (5 bases each). The germline V gene has CDR1 MGHDK and CDR2 SYGVNS. The CDR3 is made up of 14 amino acids. V shed 4 bases and J shed 1 base, with 11 bases lying between them. The chain's CDR3 is CASSVGDSSYEQYF. The CDR3 DNA is TGTGCCAGCAGTGTGGGAGACAGTTCCTACGAGCAGTACTTC.

The chain joins TRBV6-1 to TRBJ1-1; D gene ambiguous. Trimming left V 3 bases short and J 0 bases short, with 8 bases between. Per the germline V gene, CDR1 is MNHNS and CDR2 is SASEGT. The CDR3 totals 14 residues. The DNA for the CDR3 is TGTGCCAGCAGTGAGCACACTATGAACACTGAAGCTTTCTTT. Its translation: CASSEHTMNTEAFF.

V gene TRBV6-2 or TRBV6-3 combines with J gene TRBJ1-1, with D uncertain. Germline V gives CDR1 MNHEY, CDR2 SVGEGT. Deletions cut 4 bases from V and 5 bases from J, with 14 bases between. The CDR3 has 14 amino acids. The CDR3 sequence is CASSLYGDLTEAFF. For the CDR3, the DNA is TGTGCCAGCAGTTTATATGGGGATCTAACTGAAGCTTTCTTT.

J is TRBJ2-5 and V is TRBV5-1, with a weak D call TRBD2 (5 bases). The CDR3 runs to 13 residues. Trimming pared 4 bases from V and 5 bases from J, leaving 12 bases between. The germline CDR1 and CDR2 sequences are SGHRS and YFSETQ. The CDR3 spells CASSPSSLETQYF. CDR3 coding DNA: TGCGCCAGCAGCCCTAGCTCTTTGGAGACCCAGTACTTC.

The J gene is TRBJ1-2, the V gene TRBV25-1, with no clear D. This CDR3 is 14 amino acids long. Germline values: CDR1 MGHDK, CDR2 SYGVNS. V was clipped by 3 bases and J by 3 bases, with 11 bases between them. The CDR3 region has the DNA TGTGCCAGCAGTGACCGTGGACGGTACTATGGCTACACCTTC. It specifies CASSDRGRYYGYTF.

The chain is built from TRBV19 and TRBJ2-7, with TRBD2 as a possible D gene (6 bases). This CDR3 is built from 14 residues. Germline V gives CDR1 LNHDA, CDR2 SQIVND (reference sequence). Trimming cost V 8 bases and J 3 bases, with 17 bases left between them. The CDR3, as DNA: TGTGCCAGTTCCTGGGGGGTTACCGGCTACGAGCAGTACTTC. As protein: CASSWGVTGYEQYF.

J is TRBJ2-2 and V is TRBV4-3; possibly TRBD2 for D (5 bases). The CDR3 is made up of 14 amino acids. Trimming took 5 bases from V and 7 from J, leaving 14 bases between them. Germline V gives CDR1 LGHNA, CDR2 YSLEER. CDR3 sequence (DNA): TGCGCCAGCAGCGCGAGGGATCTTCACGGGGAGCTGTTTTTT. This codes for CASSARDLHGELFF.

This CDR3 is CASSRPTGIYGYTF. Written as DNA, the CDR3 is TGTGCCAGCAGTCGCCCCACAGGGATTTATGGCTACACCTTC. This chain uses TRBV28 with TRBJ1-2, with TRBD1 as a possible D gene (6 bases). The CDR3 is 14 residues long. With 5 bases removed from V and 5 bases from J, the gap between germline ends came to 15 bases. Germline-derived CDR1 and CDR2 are MDHEN and SYDVKM.

The chain links TRBV20-1 to TRBJ2-7; 8 nucleotides align to TRBD2. Trimming removed 3 bases from V and 2 bases from J; junction bases left unmatched: 9. The CDR3 loop spans 15 amino acids. Germline-derived CDR1 and CDR2 are DFQATT and SNEGSKA (reference sequence). CDR3 coding DNA: TGCAGTGCTAGTCTTCCAGCGGGAGATACCTACGAGCAGTACTTC. It encodes CSASLPAGDTYEQYF.

The rearrangement joins TRBV7-2 to TRBJ2-1, with TRBD2 identical over 7 bases. The CDR3 extends over 16 amino acids. The V segment lost 2 bases and the J segment 2 bases; nucleotides outside the gene matches: 6. Germline V gene sequence: CDR1 SGHTA, CDR2 FQGNSA. The CDR3 bases are TGTGCCAGCAGCTTAAGGGGCGGGAGCACCTACAATGAGCAGTTCTTC. Its translation: CASSLRGGSTYNEQFF.

This rearrangement joins TRBV6-6 to TRBJ2-1; 7 nucleotides match TRBD2. This CDR3 is built from 16 residues. V shed 8 bases, J shed 4 bases, and the junction held 14 bases outside the gene matches. From germline, CDR1 is MNHNY and CDR2 SVGAGI (reference sequence). This chain's CDR3 is CASGGRSGIIYNEQFF. The CDR3 nucleotides read TGTGCCAGCGGGGGTAGAAGCGGGATTATATACAATGAGCAGTTCTTC.

This clone was seen a single time. The genes are TRBV2 and TRBJ1-2, with 10 nucleotides matching TRBD1. With 3 bases clipped from V and 8 bases from J, the junction kept 12 bases outside the gene matches. This CDR3 contains 16 residues. Germline V gene lookup returns CDR1 SNHLY and CDR2 FYNNEI. CDR3 coding DNA: TGTGCCAGCAGTGATATTGGAGACAGGGGGCGACAGGGCTACACCTTC. It yields the protein CASSDIGDRGRQGYTF.

CDR3 sequence (DNA): TGTGCCAGCCGGCTATGGACTAGCTCTGTCAATGAGCAGTTCTTC. This codes for CASRLWTSSVNEQFF. The chain has TRBV28 and TRBJ2-1; 8 positions match TRBD2. The junction had 12 bases not matched to a gene; V was cut back by 8 bases and J by 6 bases. In germline, CDR1 is MDHEN, CDR2 SYDVKM. The CDR3 consists of 15 residues.

The J gene is TRBJ1-1, the V gene TRBV2, with a possible D match to TRBD1 (5 bases). Germline V gene sequence: CDR1 SNHLY, CDR2 FYNNEI. This CDR3 spans 13 amino acids. Trimming removed 4 bases from V and 5 bases from J, with 11 bases in between. CDR3 nucleotide sequence: TGTGCCAGCAGTGGCAGGGCAGGGACTGAAGCTTTCTTT. Amino acid sequence: CASSGRAGTEAFF.

V gene TRBV24-1 combines with J gene TRBJ1-2; D gene uncertain. The CDR3 loop spans 16 amino acids. Germline-derived CDR1 and CDR2 are KGHDR and SFDVKD. V shed 4 bases and J shed 2 bases, with 16 bases lying between them. The CDR3 spells CATSDRTGRSNYGYTF. The CDR3 DNA follows: TGTGCCACCAGTGACCGAACCGGACGTTCCAACTATGGCTACACCTTC.

The rearrangement links TRBV5-1 to TRBJ1-2, with TRBD1 matching 9 bases. CDR3 length equals 16 residues. V dropped 4 bases and J dropped 2; count of bases not matched to a gene: 9. Germline V lookup: CDR1 SGHRS, CDR2 YFSETQ. CDR3 region: CASSPNPGQGNYGYTF. The DNA of the CDR3 is TGCGCCAGCAGCCCGAATCCGGGACAGGGAAACTATGGCTACACCTTC. The full variable domain, rest sourced from reference TRBV5-1 and TRBJ1-2, is KAGVTQTPRYLIKTRGQQVTLSCSPISGHRSVSWYQQTPGQGLQFLFEYFSETQRNKGNFPGRFSGRQFSNSRSEMNVSTLELGDSALYLCASSPNPGQGNYGYTFGSGTRLTVV.

In DNA, the CDR3 is TGTGCCAGCAGTTTATGGGAGGGAGGGACTGAAGCTTTCTTT. This gives the protein CASSLWEGGTEAFF. This chain uses TRBV28 with TRBJ1-1; no reliable D call. Germline lookup yields CDR1 MDHEN and CDR2 SYDVKM. V lost 0 bases and J lost 5, with 10 bases in between. This CDR3 is built from 14 residues. Based on the CDR3 plus reference TRBV28 and TRBJ1-1, the full variable domain is DVKVTQSSRYLVKRTGEKVFLECVQDMDHENMFWYRQDPGLGLRLIYFSYDVKMKEKGDIPEGYSVSREKKERFSLILESASTNQTSMYLCASSLWEGGTEAFFGQGTRLTVV.

The chain combines TRBV3-1 (or the pseudogene TRBV3-2) with TRBJ2-2; TRBD2 might be the D (5 bases). Trimming cost V 4 bases and J 2 bases, with 14 bases left between them. The CDR3 has 16 amino acids. CDR1 is LGHDT, CDR2 YNNKEL, per germline (reference sequence). The CDR3 sequence: CASSLFPGINTGELFF. As DNA, the CDR3 is TGTGCCAGCAGCCTATTCCCCGGGATCAACACCGGGGAGCTGTTTTTT.

V gene TRBV3-1 (or the pseudogene TRBV3-2) combines with J gene TRBJ1-2; TRBD1 might be the D (6 bases). In germline, CDR1 is LGHDT, CDR2 YNNKEL (reference sequence). CDR3 length: 15 amino acids. V lost 5 bases and J 5 bases, leaving 18 bases between the germline ends. The CDR3 DNA reads as TGTGCCAGCAGCACTCCGACAGGAAGAGGGTATGGCTACACCTTC. Its translation: CASSTPTGRGYGYTF.

V gene TRBV14 combines with J gene TRBJ1-2; D call uncertain. The V and J ends lost 10 bases and 7 bases respectively, with 13 bases between them. Germline V gene lookup returns CDR1 SGHDN and CDR2 FVKESK. This CDR3 contains 11 residues. In nucleotides, the CDR3 is TGTGCCACCGTGGACCAGTTTGGCTACACCTTC. Its protein is CATVDQFGYTF.